This TCR beta chain derives from a study of T-cell reconstitution after alpha-beta-depleted transplantation in children (dated by TCRdb to between 2015 and 2016). Broadly, across the study: The study quantitatively tracked T-cell immune reconstitution after TCRalphabeta/CD19-depleted allogeneic hematopoietic cell transplantation in children using TCR repertoire profiling.

This clonotype was seen more than once but under ten times. The antigen it recognizes is unknown. Base quality data are lacking; no much larger clone is found one base away. The library was obtained by PCR. Reads for this sample came from an Illumina HiSeq 2500. TCR library preparation used molecular barcoding, with unique molecular identifiers applied to normalize quantification of the TCRbeta repertoire. The raw public data were reprocessed by TCRdb itself: fastp quality trimming at Q25, MiXCR clonotype calling, in-frame beta chains only. Entries that share a CDR3 protein sequence are merged under the most common genes and DNA. This sample gives 250,000 to 300,000 distinct CDR3 sequences in total; 9.9% of them show up just once. The ten largest clones capture 10% of the sample. CDR1 and CDR2 are drawn from the germline V gene (reference sequence): DFQATT, SNEGSKA. Including cysteine and phenylalanine, the CDR3 has 14 amino acids. Just the 42-base CDR3 DNA is kept, in frame starting at base 1. V is shortened by 6 bases, J by 0 bases, and the region joining them spans 9 bases.

This clonotype was obtained from a human donor who donated a stem cell graft to a child with SCID. The rearranged segments are TRBV20-1 and TRBJ2-6; TRBD2 is a weak D gene call, 5 bases matching. Sequences were derived from PBMCs from the stem cell graft donor, sampled from the stem cell graft. The CDR3 here reads CSAREVSGANVLTF. In nucleotides, the sequence is TGCAGTGCGAGGGAAGTCTCTGGGGCCAACGTCCTGACTTTC.